The T cell receptor (beta chain) under discussion was sequenced for a study of technical replicates of blood from several donors. Repertoires were generated with immunoSEQ multiplex PCR, while TCRdb's copy carries only in-frame clones and drops some. This sample has tens of thousands of clones, with roughly 94% found just once. Germline V gives CDR1 SGDLS, CDR2 YYNGEE. CDR3 length equals 15 residues. The junction had 3 bases not matched to a gene; V was cut back by 3 bases and J by 3 bases. The chain recombines TRBV9 with TRBJ1-4; 9 bases line up with TRBD1. The TCR sequence derives from a human donor in good health. Sequences were obtained from T cells isolated from PBMCs. The CDR3, as DNA: TGTGCCAGCAGCGCCAGGGACAGGGCTAATGAAAAACTGTTTTTT. Protein sequence: CASSARDRANEKLFF.